This TCR beta chain is from a study of T-cell reconstitution after alpha-beta-depleted transplantation in children. As it was prepared, the TCRbeta library received unique molecular identifiers. TCRdb passed the PCR reads through MiXCR, listing each CDR3 protein once. The table lists 190,000 or so distinct CDR3 sequences, 6.3% of them singletons, with under 6% in the top ten. Germline-derived CDR1 and CDR2 are MNHEY and SVGEGT. CDR3 length equals 14 residues. V was clipped by 0 bases and J by 0 bases, with 5 bases between them. Whole-study findings and limits: Most T-cell counts and diversity one year after the transplant came from T cells that were newly produced.

In its sample, this clonotype was seen many times. Antigen: not known. The sample was PBMCs, taken before TCRalphabeta/CD19-depleted stem cell transplant. The sequence came from a girl less than two years old with combined immunodeficiency, due to receive a stem cell transplant. The chain carries TRBV6-2 or TRBV6-3 and TRBJ2-5, with no clear D. CDR3 bases: TGTGCCAGCAGTTACTCAAGTTACCAAGAGACCCAGTACTTC. This translates into CASSYSSYQETQYF.